The 29 T cell receptor beta chains below come from one sample, sequenced in a study of blood T cell repertoires in COVID-19. Generated by immunoSEQ multiplex PCR, the TCRdb table keeps only in-frame clones and is missing some. This table has approximately 150,000 clones, around 80% appearing once. The material sequenced was peripheral blood. The receptors were gathered from a man in his fifties with acute or convalescent COVID-19.

The chain employs TRBV5-8 and TRBJ2-5; 9 bases map to TRBD2. Per germline, CDR1 SGHTS and CDR2 YDEGEE. Trimming took 0 bases from V and 8 from J; bases not matched to a gene: 11. The CDR3 runs 16 residues. CDR3 bases: TGTGCCAGCAGCTTGGACCTATCCGGGACTAGCCCTACCCAGTACTTC. This codes for CASSLDLSGTSPTQYF.

The rearrangement joins TRBV2 to TRBJ1-2; weak D call: TRBD1 (5 bases). Between the trimmed V and J ends, which lost 6 bases and 3 bases, there was a span of 11 bases. The CDR3 loop spans 13 amino acids. Germline V lookup: CDR1 SNHLY, CDR2 FYNNEI. CDR3 sequence (DNA): TGTGCCAGCAGCAGGGATTTAGACTATGGCTACACCTTC. It specifies CASSRDLDYGYTF.

The chain couples TRBV27 to TRBJ2-1; 10 bases are a match to TRBD1. V lost 3 bases to trimming and J lost 8 bases; unmatched junction nucleotides: 7. CDR3 length equals 15 residues. Germline V gene data show CDR1 as MNHEY and CDR2 as SMNVEV (reference sequence). CDR3 region: CASSFVGTGAHEQFF. The CDR3 nucleotides are TGTGCCAGCAGTTTCGTCGGGACAGGGGCCCATGAGCAGTTCTTC.

This chain uses TRBV10-1 with TRBJ2-1, with D possibly being TRBD2 (6 bases). The V gene lost 0 bases and the J gene lost 12 bases, with 12 bases spanning the gap. CDR3 length: 13 residues. Germline loops: CDR1 WNHNN, CDR2 SYGVQD (reference sequence). CDR3 loop: CASSESRTNRQFF. Written as DNA, the CDR3 is TGCGCCAGCAGTGAGTCCAGGACTAATAGGCAGTTCTTC.

V gene TRBV29-1 combines with J gene TRBJ2-2; no reliable D call. The CDR3 covers 12 residues. CDR1 is SQVTM and CDR2 is ANQGSEA in the germline V gene. With 8 bases removed from V and 1 base from J, the gap between germline ends came to 8 bases. CDR3 nucleotide sequence: TGCAGCTCAAGAGAGAACACCGGGGAGCTGTTTTTT. Translation gives CSSRENTGELFF.

The chain joins TRBV18 to TRBJ1-1; no reliable D call. Germline assignment: CDR1 KGHSH and CDR2 LQKENI. This CDR3 contains 15 residues. V shed 4 bases and J shed 10 bases, with 22 bases lying between them. The CDR3 protein is CASSRGQDELSRAFF. The CDR3 DNA is TGTGCCAGCTCACGCGGGCAGGACGAACTATCTCGAGCTTTCTTT.

This clone appeared once. Compared with germline, one end of the junction differs, possibly owing to a read error. The chain employs TRBV9 and TRBJ1-1; the D gene is possibly TRBD1 (6 bases). The CDR3 is 14 residues long. Looked up from germline, CDR1 is SGDLS and CDR2 is YYNGEE. Here the CDR3 DNA reads TGTGCCGGCAGCCCGGGACAAATGAACACTGAAGCTTTCTTT. Translated: CAGSPGQMNTEAFF.

The chain carries TRBV9 and TRBJ2-3; D remains unclear. CDR1 and CDR2 (germline): SGDLS, YYNGEE. This CDR3 spans 15 amino acids. V dropped 0 bases and J dropped 0 bases, with 8 bases sitting between them. Written as DNA, the CDR3 is TGTGCCAGCAGCGTAGAATACAGAAGCACAGATACGCAGTATTTT. It yields the protein CASSVEYRSTDTQYF.

The CDR3, as DNA: TGTGCCAGCAGTGAAACGGCGGGGGGTGCCAAAAACATTCAGTACTTC. Its translation is CASSETAGGAKNIQYF. The rearrangement uses TRBV2 and TRBJ2-4; 8 nucleotides match TRBD2. This CDR3 region has 16 residues. V trimming: 2 bases; J trimming: 1 base; junction bases outside the gene matches: 4. The germline V gene has CDR1 SNHLY and CDR2 FYNNEI. Variable domain in full (rest from reference TRBV2 and TRBJ2-4): EPEVTQTPSHQVTQMGQEVILRCVPISNHLYFYWYRQILGQKVEFLVSFYNNEISEKSEIFDDQFSVERPDGSNFTLKIRSTKLEDSAMYFCASSETAGGAKNIQYFGAGTRLSVL.

This chain links TRBV18 with TRBJ1-2; D is ambiguous. The V gene's germline CDR1 is KGHSH and CDR2 LQKENI. Trimming cost V 2 bases and J 2 bases, with 6 bases left between them. The CDR3 contains 13 residues. The CDR3 region has the DNA TGTGCCAGCTCACCAGAACAGAACTATGGCTACACCTTC. Translated: CASSPEQNYGYTF.

This sequence joins TRBV6-1 and TRBJ1-4; a possible D gene is TRBD1 (5 bases). V was cut by 1 base and J by 8 bases, with 14 bases left in between. Germline assignment: CDR1 MNHNS and CDR2 SASEGT. The CDR3 contains 15 residues. The CDR3 protein is CASSEVGRDIEKLFF. CDR3 DNA: TGTGCCAGCAGTGAAGTTGGCAGGGATATAGAAAAACTGTTTTTT.

The chain employs TRBV12-3 or TRBV12-4 and TRBJ2-1; the D gene is possibly TRBD1 (6 bases). Trimming cost V 6 bases and J 6 bases, with 12 bases left between them. This CDR3 comprises 13 residues. This CDR3 is CASSRDTSNEQFF. The CDR3 DNA is TGTGCCAGCAGCCGGGACACCAGCAATGAGCAGTTCTTC.

The rearrangement links TRBV4-1 to TRBJ2-1; TRBD2 might be the D (7 bases). This CDR3 region has 13 residues. Germline CDR1 MGHRA, CDR2 YSYEKL. The V end was cut by 0 bases, the J end by 10 bases, with 10 bases between. The CDR3 DNA follows: TGCGCCAGCAGCCAAGATGGGAGGGGGGAGCAGTTCTTC. Protein product: CASSQDGRGEQFF.

The chain uses TRBV4-1 and TRBJ1-5; D is unclear. CDR3 length: 15 amino acids. CDR1 and CDR2 from the germline V gene are MGHRA and YSYEKL. V was clipped by 0 bases and J by 6 bases, with 12 bases between them. CDR3 protein: CASSQEWEGGQPQHF. The DNA of the CDR3 is TGCGCCAGCAGCCAAGAATGGGAGGGAGGTCAGCCCCAGCATTTT.

The chain carries TRBV6-5 and TRBJ1-2; D is unclear. This CDR3 has 14 residues. Trimming took off 4 bases at V and 0 bases at J, with 9 bases between the two ends. CDR1 MNHEY and CDR2 SVGAGI come from the germline V gene. The CDR3 nucleotides read TGTGCCAGCAGTTCCCAACTTTCTAACTATGGCTACACCTTC. Amino acid sequence: CASSSQLSNYGYTF.

The chain combines TRBV5-8 with TRBJ1-5, with D perhaps TRBD1 (6 bases). CDR3 length: 14 residues. Trimming removed 2 bases from V and 6 bases from J, with 12 bases in between. Germline CDR1 and CDR2: SGHTS and YDEGEE. Written as DNA, the CDR3 is TGTGCCAGCAGCTTATCAGGGGCCCTTCAGCCCCAGCATTTT. It yields the protein CASSLSGALQPQHF.

The chain joins TRBV19 to TRBJ2-5; 7 nucleotides line up with TRBD2. In germline, CDR1 is LNHDA, CDR2 SQIVND (reference sequence). The CDR3 is made up of 15 amino acids. V lost 6 bases to trimming and J lost 4 bases; unmatched junction nucleotides: 11. The CDR3 sequence: CASRTAGRGVETQYF. DNA of the CDR3: TGTGCCAGTAGAACTGCTGGTCGGGGGGTAGAGACCCAGTACTTC.

This clone occurred a few times. This chain connects TRBV18 to TRBJ2-6; D is possibly TRBD1 (6 bases). Trimming removed 5 bases from V and 2 bases from J, with 7 bases in between. Germline V gene sequence: CDR1 KGHSH, CDR2 LQKENI. This CDR3 is built from 14 residues. In DNA form, the CDR3 reads TGTGCCAGCTCAGGGGGCACTGGGGCCAACGTCCTGACTTTC. Residues: CASSGGTGANVLTF.

A note on this clone: A read error may account for a junction end that differs from germline. The rearrangement links TRBV5-1 to TRBJ2-3; 12 positions match TRBD2. There are 13 residues in the CDR3. Germline values: CDR1 SGHRS, CDR2 YFSETQ. The CDR3 loop is CASSLDALAGGAF. DNA for the CDR3: TGCGCCAGCAGCTTGGACGCTCTAGCGGGGGGGGCCTTT.

The rearrangement uses TRBV5-6 and TRBJ1-1, with 10 bases matching TRBD1. The V segment lost 4 bases and the J segment 6 bases; nucleotides outside the gene matches: 9. Germline-derived CDR1 and CDR2 are SGHDT and YYEEEE. The CDR3 runs 15 residues. CDR3 DNA sequence: TGTGCCAGCAGCGGGACGACAGGGGGCTCCTCTGAAGCTTTCTTT. This encodes CASSGTTGGSSEAFF.

The V gene is TRBV9, the J gene TRBJ1-4; D perhaps matches TRBD1 (5 bases). This CDR3 has 15 amino acids. Germline CDR1 is SGDLS and CDR2 is YYNGEE. Trimming pared 3 bases from V and 4 bases from J, leaving 13 bases between. CDR3 in DNA: TGTGCCAGCAGCGCAACAGGTATCGGTAATGAAAAACTGTTTTTT. It translates to CASSATGIGNEKLFF.

The V gene is TRBV6-4, the J gene TRBJ2-2; a weak D match, TRBD1 (5 bases). The V end lost 4 bases, the J end lost 0 bases, and 6 bases lay between the germline ends. CDR1 is MRHNA, CDR2 SNTAGT, per germline. The CDR3 totals 14 residues. Here the CDR3 DNA reads TGTGCCAGCAGTGGACAGCCGAACACCGGGGAGCTGTTTTTT. Translated: CASSGQPNTGELFF.

This sequence joins TRBV7-2 and TRBJ2-2; 13 positions match TRBD2. Germline V gene data show CDR1 as SGHTA and CDR2 as FQGNSA. Trimming cost V 5 bases and J 4 bases; bases outside gene matches: 4. CDR3 length equals 16 residues. DNA of the CDR3: TGTGCCAGCAGCAACGGACTAGCGGGGGCCACCGGGGAGCTGTTTTTT. Residues: CASSNGLAGATGELFF.

This clone occurred once. V and J are TRBV21-1 and TRBJ2-3; the D call TRBD2 from the table was never checked on the DNA. TRBV21-1 is annotated as a pseudogene. The CDR3 spans 15 residues. Here the CDR3 DNA reads TGTGCCAGCTCGACGGGAGGGTGGGGCACAGATACGCAGTATTTT. It specifies CASSTGGWGTDTQYF.

This clone was seen just once. The chain has TRBV5-4 and TRBJ1-4, with 7 bases identical to TRBD1. Germline V CDR1 and CDR2: SGHNT, YYREEE (reference sequence). With 3 bases clipped from V and 0 bases from J, the junction kept 2 bases outside the gene matches. The CDR3 loop spans 15 amino acids. The CDR3 DNA follows: TGTGCCAGCAGCTCAGGGACAGCAACTAATGAAAAACTGTTTTTT. Its protein is CASSSGTATNEKLFF.

The CDR3 loop reads CASSPSGDSAGNTIYF. In DNA, the CDR3 is TGTGCCAGCTCACCGTCTGGAGATTCAGCAGGAAACACCATATATTTT. The genes are TRBV18 and TRBJ1-3; no definite D call. V was pared by 3 bases and J by 4 bases, with 16 bases between. Germline CDR1 reads KGHSH; CDR2 reads LQKENI. The CDR3 is made up of 16 amino acids.

This clone was counted only a few times. CDR3 sequence: CASSELRGVGDTQYF. The CDR3 DNA reads TGTGCCAGCAGTGAACTGCGGGGGGTTGGAGATACGCAGTATTTT. V gene TRBV2 combines with J gene TRBJ2-3; 8 bases fit TRBD2. CDR1 and CDR2 from the germline V gene are SNHLY and FYNNEI. V dropped 2 bases and J dropped 5; count of bases not matched to a gene: 6. The CDR3 runs 15 residues.

To note about this clone: The same CDR3 arises from other DNA sequences in this sample as well. This chain joins TRBV2 and TRBJ1-5; D call uncertain. Between the trimmed V and J ends, which lost 1 base and 5 bases, there was a span of 6 bases. CDR3 length: 13 amino acids. Looked up from germline, CDR1 is SNHLY and CDR2 is FYNNEI. The CDR3 here is CASSEGRYQPQHF. CDR3 bases: TGTGCCAGCAGTGAAGGTCGGTATCAGCCCCAGCATTTT.

The CDR3: CASSANPDSSYEQYV. In DNA form, the CDR3 reads TGTGCCAGCAGCGCTAACCCAGACAGCTCCTACGAGCAGTACGTC. The chain is built from TRBV7-6 and TRBJ2-7, with TRBD1 as a possible D gene (5 bases). Germline V gene lookup returns CDR1 SGHVS and CDR2 FNYEAQ. This CDR3 is built from 15 residues. The V and J ends lost 5 bases and 0 bases respectively, with 14 bases between them.